The 16 T cell receptor beta chains in this list originate from one sample, sequenced in a study of Tregs in tolerant kidney transplant recipients. Sequencing used immunoSEQ multiplex PCR; TCRdb keeps in-frame clones, though not all of them. The table lists about 120,000 clones, approximately 90% of them singletons. The material sequenced was CD4+ T cells from blood. All receptors derive from a human donor in good health.

The chain employs TRBV9 and TRBJ2-5, with 7 nucleotides matching TRBD1. V trimming: 7 bases; J trimming: 4 bases; junction bases outside the gene matches: 13. The CDR3 loop spans 15 amino acids. Germline lookup yields CDR1 SGDLS and CDR2 YYNGEE. This CDR3 reads CASGTTGSGGETQYF. The CDR3, as DNA: TGTGCCAGCGGGACGACAGGGTCAGGGGGAGAGACCCAGTACTTC.

This clone was seen a single time. CDR3 DNA sequence: TGCGCCAGCAGTGGAGGACAGACGTCTAATGGCTACACCTTC. It is translated as CASSGGQTSNGYTF. This chain connects TRBV10-2 to TRBJ1-2, with a weak D call TRBD1 (6 bases). This CDR3 region has 14 residues. V gave up 4 bases and J gave up 6 bases, with 15 bases separating them. Germline-derived CDR1 and CDR2 are WSHSY and SAAADI.

The V gene is TRBV18, the J gene TRBJ1-4; D ambiguous. This CDR3 is built from 14 residues. The germline V and J ends were trimmed by 2 bases and 4 bases, with 8 bases remaining between them. Germline CDR1 reads KGHSH; CDR2 reads LQKENI. Here the CDR3 DNA reads TGTGCCAGCTCACCATTGATGAATAATGAAAAACTGTTTTTT. Its translation: CASSPLMNNEKLFF.

The chain combines TRBV6-4 with TRBJ2-6, with D possibly being TRBD1 (6 bases). V was trimmed by 8 bases and J by 0 bases, leaving 20 bases between them. The germline gives CDR1 MRHNA, CDR2 SNTAGT. The CDR3 spans 18 residues. The CDR3, as DNA: TGTGCCAGCGTTAATCGCCGGGACACCAACTCTGGGGCCAACGTCCTGACTTTC. It codes for CASVNRRDTNSGANVLTF.

This clone has a single count. The chain couples TRBV7-2 to TRBJ1-3, with TRBD1 as a possible D gene (5 bases). Germline assignment: CDR1 SGHTA and CDR2 FQGNSA. With 6 bases removed from V and 6 bases from J, the gap between germline ends came to 12 bases. This CDR3 is 13 amino acids long. In nucleotides, the CDR3 is TGTGCCAGCAGGCTTGGGGGAGCAAACACCATATATTTT. Its protein is CASRLGGANTIYF.

The chain carries TRBV18 and TRBJ1-1; the D is unclear. CDR1 KGHSH and CDR2 LQKENI come from the germline V gene. This CDR3 has 16 residues. V lost 1 base and J 7 bases, leaving 19 bases between the germline ends. CDR3 amino acids: CASSPLVRRRDNEAFF. Written as DNA, the CDR3 is TGTGCCAGCTCACCACTGGTTAGGAGAAGGGATAATGAAGCTTTCTTT.

CDR3 coding DNA: TGTGCCAGCTCACTCCTCCGGGACAGGGGGCGGTCGGACTATGGCTACACCTTC. Its translation is CASSLLRDRGRSDYGYTF. The gene calls are TRBV18 and TRBJ1-2; 12 bases are shared with TRBD1. The V gene end was trimmed by 4 bases and the J gene end by 3 bases; junction bases not matched to a gene: 12. The CDR3 runs 18 residues. Germline lookup yields CDR1 KGHSH and CDR2 LQKENI.

The chain has TRBV6-5 and TRBJ2-1; 10 nucleotides match TRBD2. The germline CDR1 and CDR2 sequences are MNHEY and SVGAGI. After removal of 0 bases from V and 8 bases from J, the junction contained 7 bases not matched to a gene. The CDR3 length is 16 residues. The CDR3 bases are TGTGCCAGCAGTTACTCGCTAGCGGGAGCCGGCCATGAGCAGTTCTTC. Translation: CASSYSLAGAGHEQFF.

The genes are TRBV5-6 and TRBJ1-3, with D hard to call. Germline assignment: CDR1 SGHDT and CDR2 YYEEEE. This CDR3 comprises 13 residues. V was trimmed by 4 bases and J by 4 bases, leaving 9 bases between them. The CDR3, as DNA: TGTGCCAGCAGCCTGACACAGGGAAACACCATATATTTT. It translates to CASSLTQGNTIYF.

The chain recombines TRBV19 with TRBJ1-6, with a weak D call TRBD1 (5 bases). The CDR3 has 17 residues. Germline V gives CDR1 LNHDA, CDR2 SQIVND (reference sequence). Trimming took off 6 bases at V and 2 bases at J, with 17 bases between the two ends. DNA for the CDR3: TGTGCCAGTAGGACCGGGACCCCGGGAACCTATAATTCACCCCTCCACTTT. It encodes CASRTGTPGTYNSPLHF.

The CDR3: CASSLSQENTGELFF. The DNA for the CDR3 is TGTGCCAGCAGCTTATCTCAGGAAAACACCGGGGAGCTGTTTTTT. The chain joins TRBV7-6 to TRBJ2-2, with D uncertain. The CDR3 contains 15 residues. Germline CDR1 is SGHVS and CDR2 is FNYEAQ. With 2 bases removed from V and 2 bases from J, the gap between germline ends came to 9 bases.

The chain has TRBV27 and TRBJ2-5, with 9 bases fitting TRBD2. J lost 6 bases, V lost 4 bases, and 12 bases had no gene match. The CDR3 spans 16 residues. Per the germline V gene, CDR1 is MNHEY and CDR2 is SMNVEV (reference sequence). The CDR3 bases are TGTGCCAGCAGTTCCCAGATGGGACTAGCTGTCAAGACCCAGTACTTC. Its translation: CASSSQMGLAVKTQYF.

J is TRBJ1-4 and V is TRBV7-2, with a tentative D call TRBD1 (5 bases). Between the trimmed V and J ends, which lost 0 bases and 2 bases, there was a span of 10 bases. Germline CDR1 reads SGHTA; CDR2 reads FQGNSA. The CDR3 is 16 amino acids. The CDR3 bases are TGTGCCAGCAGCTTAGCTGGGACGGCCACTAATGAAAAACTGTTTTTT. Residues: CASSLAGTATNEKLFF. Supplemented by reference TRBV7-2 and TRBJ1-4, the full variable domain reads GAGVSQSPSNKVTEKGKDVELRCDPISGHTALYWYRQSLGQGLEFLIYFQGNSAPDKSGLPSDRFSAERTGGSVSTLTIQRTQQEDSAVYLCASSLAGTATNEKLFFGSGTQLSVL.

The J gene is TRBJ2-3, the V gene TRBV7-9, with 8 bases matching TRBD2. The CDR3 is 19 amino acids. Germline V gene lookup returns CDR1 SEHNR and CDR2 FQNEAQ (reference sequence). Trimming removed 5 bases from V and 7 bases from J; junction bases left unmatched: 23. In DNA form, the CDR3 reads TGTGCCAGCAGCAAAAGGAGAGCGGGGGCCATCCCCGCCTCCTATACGCAGTATTTT. As protein: CASSKRRAGAIPASYTQYF. Full variable domain (outside the CDR3, taken from reference TRBV7-9 and TRBJ2-3): DTGVSQNPRHKITKRGQNVTFRCDPISEHNRLYWYRQTLGQGPEFLTYFQNEAQLEKSRLLSDRFSAERPKGSFSTLEIQRTEQGDSAMYLCASSKRRAGAIPASYTQYFGPGTRLTVL.

The V gene is TRBV5-1, the J gene TRBJ1-3, with 9 bases that match TRBD1. The length of the CDR3 is 16 residues. From germline, CDR1 is SGHRS and CDR2 YFSETQ. V dropped 3 bases and J dropped 0; count of bases not matched to a gene: 4. Here the CDR3 DNA reads TGCGCCAGCAGCTCCGGACAGGGGACCTCTGGAAACACCATATATTTT. Translation: CASSSGQGTSGNTIYF.

The J gene is TRBJ1-2, the V gene TRBV10-3; D not certain. Trimming shortened V by 3 bases and J by 10 bases, and 12 bases separated the two germline ends. CDR1 ENHRY and CDR2 SYGVKD come from the germline V gene. This CDR3 spans 12 amino acids. The chain's CDR3 is CAISERGAIYTF. CDR3 sequence (DNA): TGTGCCATCAGTGAACGGGGAGCGATCTACACCTTC.